The T cell receptor beta chain described here comes from a study of T cell repertoires in cytomegalovirus infection. Study in general: CMV infection and matching HLA type were both indicated by public TCR beta signatures.

Turning to this clonotype: Its cognate antigen is unknown.

Each CDR3 protein is one row after TCRdb ran MiXCR on the reads. Here the sample spans about 70,000 distinct CDR3 sequences, about 20% being singletons. Study results and limitations: CMV carriers having the relevant HLA were flagged by cumulative public TCR beta family frequency.

This CDR3 is built from 14 residues. Germline trimming cut 5 bases from V and 2 bases from J; bases unmatched to any gene: 5. Source: CD8+ T cells from cultured PBMCs, taken from culture after CMV antigen stimulation. This clonotype was obtained from a human donor in good health (CMV status not recorded). Some clones in this sample may be carry-over from other donors' samples. The chain employs TRBV12-3 or TRBV12-4 and TRBJ2-7, with 8 nucleotides matching TRBD1. The CDR3 DNA reads as TGTGCCAGCAGTCCGACGACAGGGGCCTACGAGCAGTACTTC. Translated, it gives CASSPTTGAYEQYF.